These T cell receptor beta chains were read from a single sample in a study of blood T cell repertoires in COVID-19. Sequencing used immunoSEQ multiplex PCR; TCRdb keeps in-frame clones, though not all of them. The sample contains fewer than 200,000 clones, about 83% of which appear only once. The sample comprised peripheral blood. The receptors originated from a man aged 40-55 years who had recovered from COVID-19. Both conserved end residues are part of each CDR3. Each record gives: J gene, V gene, CDR3 protein.

TRBJ2-1,TRBV6-5,CASSYALDLNNEQFF
TRBJ1-6,TRBV7-2,CASSLQGEGSPLHF
TRBJ2-7,TRBV7-8,CASSSQKGGIVIHEQYF
TRBJ2-7,TRBV27,CASSFLAGETYEQYF
TRBJ1-2,TRBV4-3,CASSEQGRANYGYTF
TRBJ1-2,TRBV7-2,CASSYQTAQWYYGYTF
TRBJ2-7,TRBV4-1,CASSQEGASDSSYEQYF
TRBJ1-1,TRBV6-6,CASGHSNTEAFF
TRBJ2-1,TRBV29-1,CSVEGSGRVSYNEQFF
TRBJ2-1,TRBV28,CASSSSGLVALYSYNEQFF
TRBJ1-2,TRBV28,CASSFQGELHTF
TRBJ1-2,TRBV6-5,CASSPGQESYGYTF
TRBJ1-5,TRBV19,CASNPRDKNQPQHF
TRBJ1-2,TRBV5-1,CASSLVGRGSRNTF
TRBJ1-1,TRBV7-8,CASSLGRGNTEAFF
TRBJ2-7,TRBV5-4,CASSLRGPRGHEQYF
TRBJ1-1,TRBV5-4,CASSFAGYPEAFF
TRBJ2-3,TRBV19,CASSSRGGGTDTQYF
TRBJ1-6,TRBV30,CAATQGLNSPLHF
TRBJ2-5,TRBV2,CASRPDQETQYF
TRBJ2-2,TRBV7-2,CASSLEQGIGELFF
TRBJ2-6,TRBV27,CASSLLFSSGANVLTF
TRBJ2-7,TRBV5-1,CASSPPGTFYEQYF
TRBJ2-7,TRBV11-2,CASSLQRRRSPFPYEQYF
TRBJ2-3,TRBV3-1/TRBV3-2,CASSGTGGLGTDTQYF
TRBJ2-7,TRBV10-2,CASKASGGPYEQYF
TRBJ2-1,TRBV30,CAWSPTSGRAGSYNEQFF